The 4 T cell receptor beta chains listed next were all sequenced from one sample in a study of blood T cell repertoires in COVID-19. The table came from immunoSEQ multiplex PCR; TCRdb's copy has only in-frame clones and leaves some out. The top ten hold roughly 11% of the sample, which has over 100,000 clones, 65% to 90% seen once. What was sequenced was peripheral blood. Source of these receptors: a man older than 75 with acute or convalescent COVID-19.

This rearrangement joins TRBV27 to TRBJ2-6; D gene ambiguous. The V end lost 0 bases, the J end lost 11 bases, and 8 bases lay between the germline ends. Germline-derived CDR1 and CDR2 are MNHEY and SMNVEV (reference sequence). The CDR3 has 13 amino acids. CDR3 sequence: CASSLSIPHVLTF. CDR3 coding DNA: TGTGCCAGCAGTTTATCCATCCCCCACGTCCTGACTTTC.

Written as DNA, the CDR3 is TGTGCCAGCTCACCCCGGGACAGGCCTTGGGGGACCCAGTACTTC. Its protein product is CASSPRDRPWGTQYF. The chain has TRBV18 and TRBJ2-5; 8 positions agree with TRBD1. The CDR3 covers 15 residues. Per germline, CDR1 KGHSH and CDR2 LQKENI. V gave up 3 bases and J gave up 7 bases; unmatched junction bases: 10.

The chain carries TRBV2 and TRBJ2-7, with D perhaps matching TRBD1 (6 bases). The CDR3 is made up of 14 amino acids. Germline assignment: CDR1 SNHLY and CDR2 FYNNEI. Trimming stripped 4 bases from V and 6 bases from J, with 16 bases between. DNA for the CDR3: TGTGCCAGCAGTGCTGGGGGCCTGAACTTCGAGCAGTACTTC. It specifies CASSAGGLNFEQYF.

The V and J genes are TRBV19 and TRBJ1-5; 8 bases match TRBD1. The CDR3 covers 16 residues. Germline trimming cut 3 bases from V and 4 bases from J; bases unmatched to any gene: 8. CDR1 and CDR2 (germline): LNHDA, SQIVND (reference sequence). CDR3 nucleotides: TGTGCCAGTAGTATGGTAGACAGGGGAAAAAATCAGCCCCAGCATTTT. This encodes CASSMVDRGKNQPQHF. Full variable domain (remainder filled in from reference TRBV19 and TRBJ1-5): DGGITQSPKYLFRKEGQNVTLSCEQNLNHDAMYWYRQDPGQGLRLIYYSQIVNDFQKGDIAEGYSVSREKKESFPLTVTSAQKNPTAFYLCASSMVDRGKNQPQHFGDGTRLSIL.